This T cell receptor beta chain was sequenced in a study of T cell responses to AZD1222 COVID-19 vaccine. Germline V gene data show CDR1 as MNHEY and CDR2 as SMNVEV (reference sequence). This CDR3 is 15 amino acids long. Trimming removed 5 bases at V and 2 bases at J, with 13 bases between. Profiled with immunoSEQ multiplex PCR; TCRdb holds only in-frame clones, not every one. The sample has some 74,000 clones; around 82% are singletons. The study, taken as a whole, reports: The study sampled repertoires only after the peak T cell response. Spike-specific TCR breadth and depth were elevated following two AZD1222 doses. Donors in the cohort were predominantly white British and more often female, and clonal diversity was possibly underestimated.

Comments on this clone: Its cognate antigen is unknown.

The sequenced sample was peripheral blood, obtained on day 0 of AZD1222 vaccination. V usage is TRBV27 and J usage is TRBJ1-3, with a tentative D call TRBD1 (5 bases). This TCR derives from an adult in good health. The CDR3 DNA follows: TGTGCCAGCAGTCCAGGGTCCTCCCCTGGAAACACCATATATTTT. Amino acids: CASSPGSSPGNTIYF.